These 15 T cell receptor beta chains were sequenced from one sample in a study of beta chain features in type 1 diabetes. Reverse transcribing all isolated RNA meant expressed TCRB transcripts were sequenced. Repertoires were generated with immunoSEQ multiplex PCR, while TCRdb's copy carries only in-frame clones and drops some. This table has under 450,000 clones, approximately 15% appearing once. Specimen: naive CD4+ T cells from blood. The origin of the receptors is a man aged 25 to 40 in good health.

The genes are TRBV7-2 and TRBJ2-2, with D perhaps given as TRBD1 or TRBD2 (6 bases each). The CDR3 spans 17 residues. The germline CDR1 and CDR2 sequences are SGHTA and FQGNSA. V was clipped by 5 bases and J by 3 bases, with 19 bases between them. The CDR3 region has the DNA TGTGCCAGCAGCGGAGGGGGATGGACGGATTACACCGGGGAGCTGTTTTTT. This gives the protein CASSGGGWTDYTGELFF.

This clone came up a few times. The chain recombines TRBV5-4 with TRBJ2-1, with D uncertain. Germline values: CDR1 SGHNT, CDR2 YYREEE (reference sequence). The CDR3 has 13 amino acids. V shed 4 bases and J shed 6 bases, with 11 bases lying between them. This CDR3 is CASSHAAANEQFF. The CDR3, as DNA: TGTGCCAGCAGCCATGCGGCCGCCAATGAGCAGTTCTTC.

This clone was seen a handful of times. CDR3 in DNA: TGCGCCAGCAGTGACTTGCAGGGATTTGGAAACACCATATATTTT. This translates into CASSDLQGFGNTIYF. V usage is TRBV10-2 and J usage is TRBJ1-3, with D tentatively TRBD1 (5 bases). With 3 bases removed from V and 3 bases from J, the gap between germline ends came to 12 bases. The germline V gene encodes CDR1 WSHSY and CDR2 SAAADI. The CDR3 sequence is 15 residues long.

This clone was seen more than once but under ten times. This sequence joins TRBV29-1 and TRBJ1-1; D may be TRBD1 (5 bases). The CDR3 has 12 residues. Germline CDR1 is SQVTM and CDR2 is ANQGSEA. V lost 3 bases, J lost 4 bases, and 9 bases lay in between. The CDR3 DNA is TGCAGCGTTGATTGGGGGGGCACTGAAGCTTTCTTT. Residues: CSVDWGGTEAFF.

This clone showed up just a few times. V and J are TRBV9 and TRBJ2-1; D gene ambiguous. Between the trimmed V and J ends, which lost 0 bases and 8 bases, there was a span of 15 bases. CDR3 length: 15 residues. Germline V gene sequence: CDR1 SGDLS, CDR2 YYNGEE. The chain's CDR3 is CASSVAGGPGYEQFF. The CDR3 DNA sequence: TGTGCCAGCAGCGTAGCGGGCGGACCCGGGTATGAGCAGTTCTTC.

This clone occurred a few times. This chain joins TRBV10-3 and TRBJ2-4; D gene unclear. Germline CDR1 and CDR2: ENHRY and SYGVKD. The V end was cut by 0 bases, the J end by 2 bases, with 8 bases between. This CDR3 has 15 amino acids. The CDR3 DNA reads as TGTGCCATCAGTGAGTCGACTGGGACCAAAAACATTCAGTACTTC. It is translated as CAISESTGTKNIQYF.

V usage is TRBV27 and J usage is TRBJ1-1; no firm D call. CDR1 and CDR2 (germline): MNHEY, SMNVEV (reference sequence). The CDR3 is 14 amino acids. V lost 6 bases to trimming and J lost 2 bases, with 13 bases between them. The CDR3 DNA reads as TGTGCCAGCAGCCCCGGACGGCCAAACACTGAAGCTTTCTTT. Amino acids: CASSPGRPNTEAFF.

This clone was recorded a few times. The chain carries TRBV29-1 and TRBJ2-2; TRBD1 matches 8 bases. Germline-derived CDR1 and CDR2 are SQVTM and ANQGSEA. V shed 6 bases and J 4 bases; nucleotides not matched to a gene: 7. This CDR3 region has 14 residues. CDR3 nucleotide sequence: TGCAGCGTCTCAGGGGGCTGGGCCACCGGGGAGCTGTTTTTT. Its translation: CSVSGGWATGELFF.

The chain is built from TRBV7-2 and TRBJ1-5; 11 bases match TRBD1. V dropped 5 bases and J dropped 11; count of bases not matched to a gene: 11. The germline gives CDR1 SGHTA, CDR2 FQGNSA. CDR3 length: 15 residues. CDR3 DNA: TGTGCCAGCAGCCCCGCTGATGGGACAGGGGGGACCCAGCATTTT. Translated, it gives CASSPADGTGGTQHF.

This clone was counted between two and nine times. The chain combines TRBV30 with TRBJ2-2; the D is unclear. V was cut by 5 bases and J by 4 bases, with 8 bases left in between. The CDR3 sequence is 12 residues long. Germline CDR1 reads GTSNPN; CDR2 reads SVGIG (reference sequence). CDR3 region: CAWGMTTGELFF. As DNA, the CDR3 is TGTGCCTGGGGTATGACCACCGGGGAGCTGTTTTTT.

Note on this clone: The identical CDR3 is also encoded by other nucleotide sequences in the sample. The chain recombines TRBV29-1 with TRBJ2-5, with D hard to call. Germline V gene lookup returns CDR1 SQVTM and CDR2 ANQGSEA. With 3 bases removed from V and 2 bases from J, the gap between germline ends came to 4 bases. The CDR3 totals 11 residues. CDR3 sequence (DNA): TGCAGCGTTGATATACAAGAGACCCAGTACTTC. Protein: CSVDIQETQYF.

The V call is TRBV9, the J call TRBJ2-2, with D possibly matching TRBD2 (6 bases). V lost 4 bases to trimming and J lost 6 bases, with 10 bases between them. Germline V lookup: CDR1 SGDLS, CDR2 YYNGEE. The CDR3 contains 13 residues. The CDR3 DNA follows: TGTGCCAGCAGCCCGTGGGGGGCCGGGGAGCTGTTTTTT. Translation: CASSPWGAGELFF. Looking up the rest from reference TRBV9 and TRBJ2-2 gives the full variable domain: DSGVTQTPKHLITATGQRVTLRCSPRSGDLSVYWYQQSLDQGLQFLIQYYNGEERAKGNILERFSAQQFPDLHSELNLSSLELGDSALYFCASSPWGAGELFFGEGSRLTVL.

This clone was seen a few times. The chain joins TRBV9 to TRBJ2-3; D uncertain. CDR3 size: 12 residues. V lost 0 bases, J lost 5 bases, and 4 bases lay in between. CDR1 and CDR2 from the germline V gene are SGDLS and YYNGEE. The CDR3 region is CASSVEKDTQYF. The CDR3 DNA follows: TGTGCCAGCAGCGTAGAGAAAGATACGCAGTATTTT.

The rearrangement links TRBV9 to TRBJ1-4; D is unclear. Germline CDR1 SGDLS, CDR2 YYNGEE. The CDR3 runs to 16 residues. V shed 0 bases and J shed 0 bases, with 9 bases lying between them. CDR3 bases: TGTGCCAGCAGCGTAGGTCAGCCCGCAACTAATGAAAAACTGTTTTTT. This sequence encodes CASSVGQPATNEKLFF.

The chain is built from TRBV30 and TRBJ2-1; 9 bases are shared with TRBD2. Unmatched junction bases numbered 10, after V lost 1 base and J lost 15 bases. Germline loops: CDR1 GTSNPN, CDR2 SVGIG (reference sequence). This CDR3 contains 13 residues. The CDR3 bases are TGTGCCTGGAGTGGGGCTAGCGGGGAGTTACTGTTCTTC. Translation: CAWSGASGELLFF.